This is a list of T cell receptor beta chains from one sample in a study of shared clonotypes between healthy human individuals. Sequenced by immunoSEQ multiplex PCR; TCRdb stores in-frame clones only, minus some. The repertoire holds 900,000 to 1,200,000 clones, with roughly 74% as singletons. The sequenced sample consisted of memory CD4+ T cells from PBMCs. Receptors originate from a man between 18 and 29 years old in good health. Some clones in this sample may be carry-over from other donors' samples. Each CDR3 is given with its conserved first and last residue. A D gene is named only where the DNA matches it firmly. Clone size appears in some rows only: once, few, many, or a class for an expanded clone.

V gene	D gene	J gene	clone size	CDR3 protein	CDR3 DNA
TRBV6-4	TRBD1	TRBJ2-1	.	CASSEGTGGYNEQFF	TGTGCCAGCAGTGAAGGGACAGGGGGCTACAATGAGCAGTTCTTC
TRBV29-1	.	TRBJ2-3	.	CSVCFVVGGPDTQYF	TGCAGCGTTTGTTTCGTAGTCGGGGGGCCAGATACGCAGTATTTT
TRBV29-1	TRBD1	TRBJ2-3	.	CSTRGQGLDTQYF	TGCAGCACCCGGGGACAGGGGTTAGATACGCAGTATTTT
TRBV4-3	.	TRBJ2-2	.	CASSLPPALGTGELFF	TGCGCCAGCAGCCTCCCCCCGGCTCTTGGCACCGGGGAGCTGTTTTTT
TRBV7-9	.	TRBJ2-5	.	CASSSAGETQYF	TGTGCCAGCAGTTCTGCGGGAGAGACCCAGTACTTC
TRBV21-1	.	TRBJ1-2	.	CASSKGHHNNYGYTF	TGTGCCAGCAGCAAAGGACACCACAACAACTATGGCTACACCTTC
TRBV4-3	.	TRBJ2-5	once	CASSLGTSEETQYF	TGCGCCAGCAGCTTAGGGACATCAGAAGAGACCCAGTACTTC
TRBV14	TRBD2	TRBJ2-3	.	CASSHLAGGTADTQYF	TGTGCCAGCAGCCACCTAGCGGGAGGTACGGCAGATACGCAGTATTTT
TRBV28	TRBD1	TRBJ2-7	.	CASSGTASSYEQYF	TGTGCCAGCAGCGGGACAGCTAGCTCCTACGAGCAGTACTTC
TRBV4-2	.	TRBJ2-5	.	CASSQTTPRSGQETQYF	TGTGCCAGCAGCCAAACAACACCCCGATCTGGGCAAGAGACCCAGTACTTC
TRBV30	.	TRBJ1-2	.	CAWSLGGARLSGYTF	TGTGCCTGGAGCCTAGGGGGGGCTCGGTTATCTGGCTACACCTTC
TRBV7-9	TRBD2	TRBJ2-7	once	CASSPLAGEGNEQYF	TGTGCCAGCAGCCCCCTAGCGGGAGAGGGGAACGAGCAGTACTTC
TRBV30	TRBD2	TRBJ2-2	.	CAWGRVAGGTNTGELFF	TGTGCCTGGGGAAGGGTAGCGGGAGGGACAAACACCGGGGAGCTGTTTTTT
TRBV5-1	.	TRBJ2-2	.	CASRFAAGELFF	TGCGCCAGCAGGTTCGCGGCGGGGGAGCTGTTTTTT
TRBV12-5	.	TRBJ2-3	once	CASGLGDTQYF	TGTGCTAGTGGTTTGGGAGATACGCAGTATTTT
TRBV9	.	TRBJ2-1	.	CASSVASGKDEQFF	TGTGCCAGCAGCGTAGCCTCGGGGAAGGATGAGCAGTTCTTC
TRBV20-1	.	TRBJ2-7	.	CAPSVTDEQYF	TGCGCCCCTAGCGTTACCGACGAGCAGTACTTC
TRBV6-1	.	TRBJ2-5	.	CASSGFSAQETQYF	TGTGCCAGCAGTGGTTTCTCAGCTCAAGAGACCCAGTACTTC
TRBV2	.	TRBJ2-7	few	CASSEMVGDRPYEQYF	TGTGCCAGCAGCGAAATGGTGGGGGACCGTCCCTACGAGCAGTACTTC
TRBV28	TRBD1	TRBJ2-3	.	CASTSPGQGTDTQYF	TGTGCCAGCACTTCCCCGGGACAGGGCACAGATACGCAGTATTTT
TRBV5-6	.	TRBJ2-7	.	CASSFGGRVYEQYF	TGTGCCAGCAGCTTCGGGGGCCGAGTCTACGAGCAGTACTTC
TRBV6-5	.	TRBJ2-1	once	CASKLGRGSINEQFF	TGTGCCAGCAAACTAGGTAGGGGATCGATCAATGAGCAGTTCTTC
TRBV7-3	TRBD2	TRBJ2-5	.	CASSASGQETQYF	TGTGCCAGCAGCGCTAGCGGCCAAGAGACCCAGTACTTC
TRBV9	.	TRBJ2-1	.	CASSVEGASYNEQFF	TGTGCCAGCAGCGTAGAAGGTGCCTCCTACAATGAGCAGTTCTTC
TRBV5-1	.	TRBJ1-2	.	CASSPAGGAYGYTF	TGCGCCAGCAGCCCCGCGGGGGGCGCGTATGGCTACACCTTC
TRBV12-5	TRBD1	TRBJ1-5	.	CASGWKPQGASKPQHF	TGTGCTAGTGGTTGGAAACCCCAGGGGGCTAGCAAGCCCCAGCATTTT
TRBV5-6	TRBD1	TRBJ2-7	once	CASSIGQAQGEQYF	TGTGCCAGCAGCATAGGACAGGCCCAGGGCGAGCAGTACTTC
TRBV6-1	TRBD2	TRBJ2-1	.	CASSELLASAEQFF	TGTGCCAGCAGTGAATTACTAGCGTCGGCTGAGCAGTTCTTC
TRBV9	TRBD1	TRBJ2-1	once	CASSVAGTGGSQFF	TGTGCCAGCAGCGTTGCCGGGACAGGGGGGAGTCAGTTCTTC
TRBV9	.	TRBJ1-5	.	CASSVGGGGPQHF	TGTGCCAGCAGCGTAGGCGGAGGGGGGCCCCAGCATTTT
TRBV6-6	.	TRBJ1-2	.	CASRYGEGQYGYTF	TGTGCCAGCAGATACGGTGAGGGCCAGTATGGCTACACCTTC
TRBV28	TRBD2	TRBJ2-4	.	CASRGGGSTLAKNIQYF	TGTGCCAGCCGAGGAGGCGGGAGCACCCTGGCCAAAAACATTCAGTACTTC
TRBV27	.	TRBJ1-2	few	CASSGSRGIGYGYTF	TGTGCCAGCAGTGGAAGTAGGGGGATAGGGTATGGCTACACCTTC
TRBV29-1	TRBD1	TRBJ2-1	once	CSVPGRGPYNEQFF	TGCAGCGTTCCGGGCAGGGGGCCCTACAATGAGCAGTTCTTC
TRBV5-5	TRBD1	TRBJ1-1	once	CASSEPGTGDTEAFF	TGTGCCAGCAGCGAACCCGGGACAGGGGACACTGAAGCTTTCTTT
TRBV28	TRBD1	TRBJ1-1	many	CANRGAGTTEAFF	TGTGCCAACAGGGGGGCAGGGACCACTGAAGCTTTCTTT
TRBV9	TRBD2	TRBJ2-2	.	CASSVVAGSTGELFF	TGTGCCAGCAGCGTGGTAGCGGGAAGCACCGGGGAGCTGTTTTTT
TRBV5-1	.	TRBJ2-1	.	CASSWRGDSYNEQFF	TGCGCCAGCAGCTGGAGGGGGGATTCATACAATGAGCAGTTCTTC
TRBV28	.	TRBJ2-3	.	CASSLPDATDTQYF	TGTGCCAGCAGTTTACCGGACGCGACAGATACGCAGTATTTT
TRBV28	TRBD1	TRBJ1-5	.	CASSSPEGGSNQPQHF	TGTGCCAGCAGTTCCCCCGAAGGGGGCTCCAATCAGCCCCAGCATTTT
TRBV15	.	TRBJ2-1	.	CATSRETLGSANYNEQFF	TGTGCCACCAGCAGAGAGACACTCGGATCTGCCAACTACAATGAGCAGTTCTTC
TRBV4-1	TRBD1	TRBJ2-7	.	CASSAPGQQTSYEQYF	TGCGCCAGCAGCGCGCCGGGACAGCAAACTTCCTACGAGCAGTACTTC
TRBV6-1	.	TRBJ2-5	once	CASTRGPGGETQYF	TGTGCCAGCACTAGGGGACCAGGGGGGGAGACCCAGTACTTC
TRBV4-2	.	TRBJ2-1	.	CASSSTSSYNEQFF	TGTGCCAGCAGCTCTACGAGCTCCTACAATGAGCAGTTCTTC
TRBV2	.	TRBJ1-2	.	CASSTPRGLNYGYTF	TGTGCCAGCAGTACGCCGCGAGGGCTTAACTATGGCTACACCTTC
TRBV5-1	.	TRBJ2-3	few	CASSETSTDTQYF	TGCGCCAGCAGCGAGACGAGCACAGATACGCAGTATTTT
TRBV2	TRBD1	TRBJ1-2	.	CASSQQGANYGYTF	TGTGCCAGCAGTCAACAGGGGGCGAACTATGGCTACACCTTC
TRBV28	.	TRBJ1-5	.	CASSWGQGNQPQHF	TGTGCCAGCAGCTGGGGGCAGGGGAATCAGCCCCAGCATTTT
TRBV15	.	TRBJ2-2	once	CATSVSTSNTGELFF	TGTGCCACCAGCGTCAGCACCTCGAACACCGGGGAGCTGTTTTTT
TRBV7-6	TRBD1	TRBJ1-1	.	CASSLQTGAEAFF	TGTGCCAGCAGCTTACAGACAGGGGCTGAAGCTTTCTTT
TRBV5-1	TRBD1	TRBJ1-1	.	CASSLERDRGLAGTEAFF	TGCGCCAGCAGCTTGGAAAGGGACAGGGGGCTCGCAGGCACTGAAGCTTTCTTT
TRBV28	.	TRBJ1-1	.	CASSSFYTEAFF	TGTGCCAGCAGTTCCTTTTACACTGAAGCTTTCTTT
TRBV11-2	.	TRBJ1-2	.	CASSTNRGEIGSYGYTF	TGTGCCAGCAGCACAAATCGAGGCGAGATCGGGAGCTATGGCTACACCTTC
TRBV10-3	.	TRBJ1-2	few	CAISEGLGGRDYGYTF	TGTGCCATCAGTGAGGGCCTCGGGGGGCGCGACTATGGCTACACCTTC
TRBV5-1	TRBD1	TRBJ1-4	.	CASSLLSGQGNEKLFF	TGCGCCAGCAGCTTACTTTCGGGACAGGGTAATGAAAAACTGTTTTTT
TRBV6-1	.	TRBJ1-2	.	CAGAGQGLGGYTF	TGTGCCGGTGCTGGGCAGGGGTTAGGTGGCTACACCTTC
TRBV18	TRBD2	TRBJ2-7	.	CASSPTDGLAAYEQYF	TGTGCCAGCTCACCGACCGACGGACTAGCGGCATACGAGCAGTACTTC